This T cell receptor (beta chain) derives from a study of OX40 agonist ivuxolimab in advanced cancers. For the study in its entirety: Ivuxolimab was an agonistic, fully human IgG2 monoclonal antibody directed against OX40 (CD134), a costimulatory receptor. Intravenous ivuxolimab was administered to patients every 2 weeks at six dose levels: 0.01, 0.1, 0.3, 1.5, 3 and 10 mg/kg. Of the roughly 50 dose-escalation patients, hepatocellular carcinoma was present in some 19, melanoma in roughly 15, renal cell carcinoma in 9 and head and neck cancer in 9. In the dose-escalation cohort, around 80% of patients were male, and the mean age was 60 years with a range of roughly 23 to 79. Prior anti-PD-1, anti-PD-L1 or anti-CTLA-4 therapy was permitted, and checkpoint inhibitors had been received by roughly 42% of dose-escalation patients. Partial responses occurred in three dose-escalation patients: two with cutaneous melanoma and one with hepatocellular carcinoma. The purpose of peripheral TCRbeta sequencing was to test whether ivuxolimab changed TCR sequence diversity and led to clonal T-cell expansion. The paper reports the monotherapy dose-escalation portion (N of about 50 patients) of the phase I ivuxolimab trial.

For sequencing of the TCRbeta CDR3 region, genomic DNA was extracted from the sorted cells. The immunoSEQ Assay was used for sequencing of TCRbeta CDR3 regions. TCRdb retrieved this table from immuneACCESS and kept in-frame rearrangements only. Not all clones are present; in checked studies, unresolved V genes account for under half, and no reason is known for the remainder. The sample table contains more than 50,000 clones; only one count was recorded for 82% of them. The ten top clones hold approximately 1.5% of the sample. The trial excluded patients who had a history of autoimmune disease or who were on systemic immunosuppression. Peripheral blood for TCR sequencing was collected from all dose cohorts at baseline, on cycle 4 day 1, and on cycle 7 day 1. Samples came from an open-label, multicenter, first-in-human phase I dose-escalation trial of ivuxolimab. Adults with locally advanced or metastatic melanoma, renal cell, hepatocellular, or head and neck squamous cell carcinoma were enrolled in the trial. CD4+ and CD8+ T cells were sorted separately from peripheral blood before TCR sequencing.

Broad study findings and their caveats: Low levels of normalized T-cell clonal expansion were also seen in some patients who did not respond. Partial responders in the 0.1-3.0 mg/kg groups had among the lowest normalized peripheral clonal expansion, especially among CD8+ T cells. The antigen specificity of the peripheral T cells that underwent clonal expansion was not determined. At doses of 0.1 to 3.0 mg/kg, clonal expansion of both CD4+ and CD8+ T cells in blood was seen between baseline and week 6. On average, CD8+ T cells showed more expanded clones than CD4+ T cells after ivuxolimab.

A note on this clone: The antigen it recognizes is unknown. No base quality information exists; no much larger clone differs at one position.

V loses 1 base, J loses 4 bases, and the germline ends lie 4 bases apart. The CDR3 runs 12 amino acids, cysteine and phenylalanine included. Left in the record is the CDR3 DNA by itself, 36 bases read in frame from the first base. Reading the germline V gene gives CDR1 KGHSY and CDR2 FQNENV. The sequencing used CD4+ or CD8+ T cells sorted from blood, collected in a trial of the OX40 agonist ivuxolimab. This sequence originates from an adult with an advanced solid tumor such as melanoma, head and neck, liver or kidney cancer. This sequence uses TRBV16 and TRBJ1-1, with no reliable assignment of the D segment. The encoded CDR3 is CASSQWGTEAFF. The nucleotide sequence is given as TGTGCCAGCAGCCAATGGGGCACTGAAGCTTTCTTT.